The 32 T cell receptor beta chains below come from one sample, sequenced in a study of T cell changes during pregnancy in multiple sclerosis. The table came from immunoSEQ multiplex PCR; TCRdb's copy has only in-frame clones and leaves some out. Counted here are 85,000 to 110,000 clones, roughly 92% occurring once; the ten biggest clones make up 0.75% to 0.95%. The sequences come from peripheral blood, collected after pregnancy. The receptors derive from a female donor with multiple sclerosis, enrolled in a pregnancy study.

The genes are TRBV5-1 and TRBJ1-5; TRBD1 is a possible D gene (5 bases). The CDR3 has 14 residues. CDR1 is SGHRS, CDR2 YFSETQ, per germline. Trimming removed 2 bases from V and 2 bases from J, with 8 bases in between. CDR3 sequence (DNA): TGCGCCAGCAGCTTAGACAGTGGCAATCAGCCCCAGCATTTT. Encoded protein: CASSLDSGNQPQHF.

V gene TRBV27 combines with J gene TRBJ2-1; possibly TRBD1 for D (5 bases). The CDR3 is 14 amino acids. Germline CDR1 is MNHEY and CDR2 is SMNVEV (reference sequence). V was clipped by 7 bases and J by 5 bases, with 15 bases between them. CDR3 coding DNA: TGTGCCAGCAATTGGATGGGGCGCAACAATGAGCAGTTCTTC. Translating it yields CASNWMGRNNEQFF.

This chain joins TRBV6-6 and TRBJ2-2; TRBD2 matches at 8 bases. This CDR3 has 13 amino acids. V was pared by 7 bases and J by 5 bases, with 3 bases of the junction left unmatched. The germline CDR1 and CDR2 sequences are MNHNY and SVGAGI (reference sequence). CDR3 DNA sequence: TGTGCCAGCAACGAGCGGGAGACCGGGGAGCTGTTTTTT. This encodes CASNERETGELFF.

The chain has TRBV7-6 and TRBJ1-1, with D maybe TRBD1 (5 bases). Germline V gives CDR1 SGHVS, CDR2 FNYEAQ. V was trimmed by 5 bases and J by 5 bases, leaving 15 bases between them. The CDR3 extends over 14 amino acids. CDR3 sequence: CASSPLGGRTEAFF. CDR3 in DNA: TGTGCCAGCAGCCCGCTGGGGGGGAGGACTGAAGCTTTCTTT.

V usage is TRBV2 and J usage is TRBJ1-5; 7 bases match TRBD1. CDR3 size: 16 residues. The germline CDR1 and CDR2 sequences are SNHLY and FYNNEI. The V and J ends lost 4 bases and 1 base, in that order; junction bases with no gene match: 7. As DNA, the CDR3 is TGTGCCAGCAGTGGGAGGACAGGAGACAGCAATCAGCCCCAGCATTTT. Protein: CASSGRTGDSNQPQHF.

The chain combines TRBV4-1 with TRBJ2-5; 14 bases agree with TRBD2. The CDR3 is 16 amino acids. CDR1 is MGHRA, CDR2 YSYEKL, per germline. V gave up 4 bases and J gave up 4 bases; unmatched junction bases: 5. The DNA of the CDR3 is TGCGCCAGCAGCCTGACTAGCGGGAGGGCCCGAGAGACCCAGTACTTC. Its protein is CASSLTSGRARETQYF.

This chain joins TRBV6-7 and TRBJ2-1; tentative D call: TRBD2 (6 bases). TRBV6-7 is sorted into the ORF group, with uncertain function. The CDR3 sequence is 10 residues long. Trimming took 4 bases from V and 12 from J, leaving 7 bases between them. In nucleotides, the CDR3 is TGTGCCAGCAGTTCGGAGGGGCAGTTCTTC. This codes for CASSSEGQFF.

The V gene is TRBV20-1, the J gene TRBJ2-7; 7 bases match TRBD1. Germline loops: CDR1 DFQATT, CDR2 SNEGSKA (reference sequence). The length of the CDR3 is 11 residues. V trimming: 3 bases; J trimming: 6 bases; junction bases outside the gene matches: 2. The CDR3 protein is CSASRQGEQYF. DNA of the CDR3: TGCAGTGCTAGTAGACAGGGCGAGCAGTACTTC.

This chain joins TRBV10-3 and TRBJ2-2; 7 bases map to TRBD1. V trimming: 2 bases; J trimming: 4 bases; junction bases outside the gene matches: 7. CDR3 size: 16 residues. The V gene's germline CDR1 is ENHRY and CDR2 SYGVKD. The CDR3 protein is CAISERQGDSTGELFF. For the CDR3, the DNA is TGTGCCATCAGTGAGCGACAGGGAGATTCCACCGGGGAGCTGTTTTTT.

The chain carries TRBV5-4 and TRBJ2-3; no clear D. The CDR3 runs 13 residues. The V and J ends lost 0 bases and 3 bases respectively, with 5 bases between them. The germline CDR1 and CDR2 sequences are SGHNT and YYREEE (reference sequence). The CDR3 DNA sequence: TGTGCCAGCAGCTTGGCCGCGACAGATACGCAGTATTTT. This encodes CASSLAATDTQYF.

This clone showed up just once. The CDR3: CASSLIEGVNTEAFF. The CDR3 DNA is TGTGCCAGCAGCTTAATTGAGGGTGTGAACACTGAAGCTTTCTTT. V usage is TRBV7-2 and J usage is TRBJ1-1, with D uncertain. The germline V gene encodes CDR1 SGHTA and CDR2 FQGNSA. This CDR3 has 15 residues. Trimming left V 2 bases short and J 0 bases short, with 10 bases between.

The chain carries TRBV4-1 and TRBJ2-3; 7 bases are a match to TRBD2. Trimming took 0 bases from V and 2 from J; bases not matched to a gene: 8. Per the germline V gene, CDR1 is MGHRA and CDR2 is YSYEKL. The CDR3 is 17 residues long. CDR3 coding DNA: TGCGCCAGCAGCCAAGATCGCTCGGGGGGACTCACAGATACGCAGTATTTT. It yields the protein CASSQDRSGGLTDTQYF.

The V and J genes are TRBV4-3 and TRBJ2-5, with D possibly matching TRBD1 (5 bases). From germline, CDR1 is LGHNA and CDR2 YSLEER. The length of the CDR3 is 15 residues. Trimming stripped 1 base from V and 2 bases from J, with 11 bases between. The CDR3 DNA reads as TGCGCCAGCAGCCAAGTGGCAGGGCGGCAAGAGACCCAGTACTTC. Encoded protein: CASSQVAGRQETQYF.

The chain employs TRBV7-2 and TRBJ2-7; the D gene is possibly TRBD1 (5 bases). This CDR3 comprises 14 residues. Germline CDR1 reads SGHTA; CDR2 reads FQGNSA. V was shortened by 3 bases and J by 13 bases, with 22 bases between the two germline ends. In DNA form, the CDR3 reads TGTGCCAGCAGCTTGGAAGGGGATAGTCCTTTGCGATACTTC. Protein product: CASSLEGDSPLRYF. Looking up the rest from reference TRBV7-2 and TRBJ2-7 gives the full variable domain: GAGVSQSPSNKVTEKGKDVELRCDPISGHTALYWYRQSLGQGLEFLIYFQGNSAPDKSGLPSDRFSAERTGGSVSTLTIQRTQQEDSAVYLCASSLEGDSPLRYFGPGTRLTVT.

This rearrangement joins TRBV6-5 to TRBJ2-7; no clear D. Trimming cost V 5 bases and J 3 bases, with 14 bases left between them. Per germline, CDR1 MNHEY and CDR2 SVGAGI. The CDR3 totals 14 residues. This CDR3 reads CASSKLRLGYEQYF. The CDR3, as DNA: TGTGCCAGCAGTAAACTCCGCCTCGGCTACGAGCAGTACTTC.

The chain combines TRBV19 with TRBJ1-5, with 8 bases lining up with TRBD1. Trimming cost V 6 bases and J 4 bases; bases outside gene matches: 5. CDR3 length equals 14 residues. Germline-derived CDR1 and CDR2 are LNHDA and SQIVND (reference sequence). Here the CDR3 DNA reads TGTGCCAGTAGCCGAGACAGGGGTAATCAGCCCCAGCATTTT. It is translated as CASSRDRGNQPQHF.

This clone has just one count. J is TRBJ2-5 and V is TRBV5-8; D is ambiguous. Germline V lookup: CDR1 SGHTS, CDR2 YDEGEE. V lost 5 bases and J lost 4, with 6 bases in between. There are 11 residues in the CDR3. CDR3 region: CASRLGETQYF. CDR3 nucleotide sequence: TGTGCCAGCAGGCTAGGAGAGACCCAGTACTTC.

The rearrangement joins TRBV13 to TRBJ2-1; 8 nucleotides agree with TRBD2. V shed 5 bases and J 2 bases; nucleotides not matched to a gene: 5. Germline CDR1 is PRHDT and CDR2 is FYEKMQ (reference sequence). This CDR3 has 15 amino acids. The CDR3 DNA follows: TGTGCCAGCAGCCCCCCGGGACTAGCCTACAATGAGCAGTTCTTC. It specifies CASSPPGLAYNEQFF.

The chain couples TRBV25-1 to TRBJ2-1; the match to TRBD1 covers 8 bases. Germline V gene data show CDR1 as MGHDK and CDR2 as SYGVNS. V lost 1 base and J lost 2; bases outside the gene matches: 1. This CDR3 spans 15 amino acids. The CDR3 protein is CASSELGQAYNEQFF. CDR3 DNA: TGTGCCAGCAGTGAATTGGGACAGGCCTACAATGAGCAGTTCTTC.

The chain recombines TRBV9 with TRBJ1-5; D is unclear. The CDR3 has 13 amino acids. Between the trimmed V and J ends, which lost 2 bases and 1 base, there was a span of 4 bases. The germline CDR1 and CDR2 sequences are SGDLS and YYNGEE. CDR3 sequence: CASSVSSNQPQHF. The DNA of the CDR3 is TGTGCCAGCAGCGTGTCAAGCAATCAGCCCCAGCATTTT. The full variable domain, rest sourced from reference TRBV9 and TRBJ1-5, is DSGVTQTPKHLITATGQRVTLRCSPRSGDLSVYWYQQSLDQGLQFLIQYYNGEERAKGNILERFSAQQFPDLHSELNLSSLELGDSALYFCASSVSSNQPQHFGDGTRLSIL.

V usage is TRBV5-5 and J usage is TRBJ2-4; 7 bases match TRBD2. The CDR3 totals 18 residues. J gave up 0 bases and V 1 base, and 10 bases lay outside the gene matches. Germline-derived CDR1 and CDR2 are SGHKS and YYEKEE (reference sequence). In DNA form, the CDR3 reads TGTGCCAGCAGCTTGACGGGGGGAGCCTCAGTAGCCAAAAACATTCAGTACTTC. It encodes CASSLTGGASVAKNIQYF.

This chain uses TRBV30 with TRBJ1-5, with 7 positions matching TRBD1. Germline V CDR1 and CDR2: GTSNPN, SVGIG (reference sequence). The J segment lost 3 bases and the V segment lost 5 bases, leaving 7 bases of the junction unmatched. This CDR3 is 14 amino acids long. CDR3 nucleotides: TGTGCCTGGGCCCTAGGGACAGTCAATCAGCCCCAGCATTTT. It yields the protein CAWALGTVNQPQHF.

This rearrangement joins TRBV4-1 to TRBJ2-1; 16 positions agree with TRBD2. The CDR3 contains 17 residues. Germline V gene sequence: CDR1 MGHRA, CDR2 YSYEKL. The V segment lost 8 bases and the J segment 2 bases; nucleotides outside the gene matches: 6. The CDR3, as DNA: TGCGCCAGCCTGGGGACTAGCGGGAGGGGTACCTACAATGAGCAGTTCTTC. It codes for CASLGTSGRGTYNEQFF.

This chain joins TRBV5-1 and TRBJ2-3; 16 positions match TRBD2. The CDR3 sequence is 16 residues long. V trimming: 2 bases; J trimming: 5 bases; junction bases outside the gene matches: 2. CDR1 and CDR2 from the germline V gene are SGHRS and YFSETQ. The CDR3 spells CASSFGTSGRGDTQYF. The CDR3 DNA follows: TGCGCCAGCAGCTTCGGGACTAGCGGGAGGGGAGATACGCAGTATTTT.

The chain combines TRBV15 with TRBJ2-1; TRBD1 matches 8 bases. Germline V gives CDR1 LNHNV, CDR2 YYDKDF (reference sequence). The CDR3 runs to 12 residues. J gave up 10 bases and V 5 bases, and 4 bases lay outside the gene matches. The CDR3 coding sequence is TGTGCCACCAGCGACAGGGGCAGGGAGCAGTTCTTC. It translates to CATSDRGREQFF.

This chain uses TRBV4-1 with TRBJ2-7; D gene ambiguous. Germline CDR1 and CDR2: MGHRA and YSYEKL. This CDR3 has 14 residues. Trimming took 0 bases from V and 4 from J, leaving 10 bases between them. For the CDR3, the DNA is TGCGCCAGCAGCCAAGAACCGGGTAGGTACGAGCAGTACTTC. Residues: CASSQEPGRYEQYF.

Turning to this clone: Different DNA sequences within this sample yield the same CDR3. This chain links TRBV5-1 with TRBJ2-7, with 7 positions matching TRBD2. V lost 0 bases and J lost 3; bases outside the gene matches: 3. The germline gives CDR1 SGHRS, CDR2 YFSETQ. CDR3 length: 14 residues. The CDR3 DNA follows: TGCGCCAGCAGCTTGGGACTAGCAGACTACGAGCAGTACTTC. Residues: CASSLGLADYEQYF.

The gene calls are TRBV2 and TRBJ2-7; maybe TRBD2 (5 bases). This CDR3 is 12 amino acids long. Per germline, CDR1 SNHLY and CDR2 FYNNEI. Between the trimmed V and J ends, which lost 3 bases and 12 bases, there was a span of 15 bases. CDR3 sequence reads: CASSERRTPGYF. The CDR3 nucleotides read TGTGCCAGCAGTGAGAGGAGGACTCCTGGGTACTTC.

The J gene is TRBJ2-7, the V gene TRBV9, with D perhaps TRBD1 (6 bases). The germline V gene has CDR1 SGDLS and CDR2 YYNGEE. This CDR3 is 13 amino acids long. The V gene lost 3 bases and the J gene lost 0 bases, with 7 bases spanning the gap. The CDR3 spells CASSGDNSYEQYF. The CDR3 bases are TGTGCCAGCAGCGGGGACAACTCCTACGAGCAGTACTTC.

The chain uses TRBV6-5 and TRBJ2-7, with TRBD1 identical over 9 bases. The trim removed 0 bases at V and 6 bases at J, leaving 6 bases unmatched. The CDR3 sequence is 15 residues long. The germline gives CDR1 MNHEY, CDR2 SVGAGI. CDR3 nucleotide sequence: TGTGCCAGCAGTTACTCTGAACAGGGGGCGTTCGAGCAGTACTTC. Its protein is CASSYSEQGAFEQYF.

This sequence joins TRBV9 and TRBJ1-3, with TRBD1 matching over 10 bases. The CDR3 consists of 17 residues. The J segment lost 5 bases and the V segment lost 0 bases, leaving 8 bases of the junction unmatched. Germline V gene lookup returns CDR1 SGDLS and CDR2 YYNGEE. CDR3 protein: CASSVGTRQGARNTIYF. For the CDR3, the DNA is TGTGCCAGCAGCGTAGGGACCAGACAGGGGGCTAGAAACACCATATATTTT.

The chain joins TRBV28 to TRBJ2-1; a weak D match, TRBD2 (6 bases). Germline CDR1 and CDR2: MDHEN and SYDVKM. The ends were cut back, 2 bases at V and 0 bases at J, with 8 bases in the middle. This CDR3 is 15 amino acids long. DNA of the CDR3: TGTGCCAGCAGTTTACGGGGGAGCTCCTACAATGAGCAGTTCTTC. Amino acids: CASSLRGSSYNEQFF.